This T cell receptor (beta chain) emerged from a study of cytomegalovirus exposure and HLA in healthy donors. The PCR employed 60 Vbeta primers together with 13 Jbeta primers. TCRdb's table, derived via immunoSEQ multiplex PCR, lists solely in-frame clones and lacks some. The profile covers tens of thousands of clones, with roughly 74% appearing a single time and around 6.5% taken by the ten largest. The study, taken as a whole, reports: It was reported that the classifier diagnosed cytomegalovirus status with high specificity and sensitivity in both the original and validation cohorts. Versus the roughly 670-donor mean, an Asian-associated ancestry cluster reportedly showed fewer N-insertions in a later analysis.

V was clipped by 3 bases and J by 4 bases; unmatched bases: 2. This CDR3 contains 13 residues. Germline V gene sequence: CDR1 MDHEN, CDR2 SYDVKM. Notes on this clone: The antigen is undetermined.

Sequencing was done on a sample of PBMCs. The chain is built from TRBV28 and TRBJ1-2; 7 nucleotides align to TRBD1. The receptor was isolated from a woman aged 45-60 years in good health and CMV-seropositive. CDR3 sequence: CASSLGDSYGYTF. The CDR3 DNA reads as TGTGCCAGCAGTTTGGGGGACAGCTATGGCTACACCTTC.